These 6 T cell receptor beta chains share one sample of origin, sequenced in a study of naive and memory T cell subsets. TCR cDNA received a 3' ligated oligonucleotide that carried a UMI. Ligated cDNA underwent four rounds of PCR with nested alpha and beta constant region primers and SP2. MiXCR, applied by TCRdb to the 5' RACE reads, yields one record per CDR3 protein. The sample yields 55,000 to 70,000 distinct CDR3 sequences, roughly 6.7% seen once. The source of these receptors is a male donor in good health.

This clonotype was picked up a small number of times. The V and J genes are TRBV29-1 and TRBJ2-3; D unresolved. The CDR3 totals 10 residues. Germline lookup yields CDR1 SQVTM and CDR2 ANQGSEA. V dropped 6 bases and J dropped 2 bases, with 3 bases sitting between them. As DNA, the CDR3 is TGCAGCGTCACCACAGATACGCAGTATTTT. Translating it yields CSVTTDTQYF.

This clonotype was found many times. This chain connects TRBV11-2 to TRBJ1-1, with D perhaps TRBD1 (5 bases). Germline V gene lookup returns CDR1 SGHAT and CDR2 FQNNGV. The germline V and J ends were trimmed by 5 bases and 5 bases, with 15 bases remaining between them. This CDR3 spans 14 amino acids. The CDR3 DNA sequence: TGTGCCAGCAGCCGGGCGGGGCCTAGGACTGAAGCTTTCTTT. This gives the protein CASSRAGPRTEAFF.

This clonotype was seen many times. This chain joins TRBV27 and TRBJ1-6; D not certain. Germline CDR1 reads MNHEY; CDR2 reads SMNVEV (reference sequence). V gave up 5 bases and J gave up 9 bases, with 8 bases separating them. CDR3 length: 12 residues. This CDR3 reads CASSPRGSPLHF. For the CDR3, the DNA is TGTGCCAGCAGTCCCCGCGGTTCACCCCTCCACTTT.

The rearrangement links TRBV25-1 to TRBJ1-1, with a tentative D call TRBD1 (6 bases). The CDR3 is 15 residues long. CDR1 and CDR2 from the germline V gene are MGHDK and SYGVNS. V lost 8 bases and J 2 bases, leaving 18 bases between the germline ends. CDR3 sequence (DNA): TGTGCCAGCCGGTTCACAGGGCGGGGAAACACTGAAGCTTTCTTT. It encodes CASRFTGRGNTEAFF.

This clonotype was seen a few times. V usage is TRBV20-1 and J usage is TRBJ1-5; D call uncertain. Trimming removed 4 bases at V and 6 bases at J, with 16 bases between. The CDR3 runs to 14 residues. CDR1 is DFQATT, CDR2 SNEGSKA, per germline (reference sequence). The CDR3 region is CSATEFARGQPQHF. CDR3 coding DNA: TGCAGTGCTACCGAGTTCGCTCGGGGTCAGCCCCAGCATTTT.

The sample holds many counts of this clonotype. The V call is TRBV14, the J call TRBJ2-7; D uncertain. The germline CDR1 and CDR2 sequences are SGHDN and FVKESK. Trimming removed 5 bases from V and 7 bases from J, with 15 bases in between. The length of the CDR3 is 13 residues. CDR3 in DNA: TGTGCCAGCAGCGAGTCCAGAACATGGGAGCAGTACTTC. Translated, it gives CASSESRTWEQYF.